This TCR beta chain is drawn from a study of cytomegalovirus exposure and HLA in healthy donors (dated by TCRdb to the late 2010s). Study-level background: An earlier analysis of fewer than 750 of the donors reported 276 Gb of sequence data and 100 million to 120 million unique TCR beta sequences obtained from around 170 million T cells. The T cell repertoires of 700 or so subjects were profiled by immunosequencing and related to cytomegalovirus serostatus. Alongside the repertoire data, information on donor age, sex, ethnicity and CMV serostatus was compiled. Rather than drawing on any new phenotypic data, the later analysis identified candidate immune exposures from TCR beta sequences and the way those sequences occurred across donors. The genetic ancestry cluster associated with self-reported Caucasian donors included roughly four fifths of the 300 to 450 genotyped donors. Every discovery cohort repertoire had been produced on one sequencing platform. The number of typed donors differed by locus: about 620-630 for A, B, C, DRB1 and DQB1; 522 for DQA1; around 580 for DPA1; and around 490 for DPB1. The study aimed to test whether cataloging public T cell receptors could reveal signatures of past pathogen exposure. An early release covering roughly 640 HLA-typed donors comprised about 300 gigabases of sequencing data and about 90 million unique TCR sequences. Because of strong linkage in the cohort, roughly 5 DR-DQ haplotypes were treated as single units for association and clustering. A later genetic analysis took genome-wide SNP genotypes for about three fifths of the 666 donors and used that subset as a discovery cohort. A later analysis re-analyzed previously published TCR beta repertoires from 600 to 850 donors and added high-resolution HLA genotyping to study TCR occurrence patterns. HLA typing included class I and class II loci at four-digit resolution. An earlier analysis of 500 to 750 of the donors applied high-throughput TCR beta sequencing to assess whether each TCR beta V gene segment acted as functional or pseudogenic. Besides the first cohort of roughly 660 subjects, a separate validation cohort made up of over 100 different subjects was used. On average, 235,054 unique TCR beta nucleotide sequences were sequenced per donor among some 430 genotyped donors of the cohort, with roughly 18% of those sequences being non-productive. To predict cytomegalovirus infection status, the study combined high-throughput TCR immunosequencing, statistical association of individual TCRs with disease status, and machine learning.

The receptor library was made with the immunoSEQ multiplex PCR assay. A mixture of 60 forward primers for TCR Vbeta segments and 13 reverse primers for TCR Jbeta segments was used in the multiplex PCR. The CDR3 region of rearranged TCR beta genes was amplified from genomic DNA by a multiplex PCR assay. The Illumina HiSeq System was used to sequence the amplified TCR beta libraries as 87-base-pair reads. In the source study's methods: In a later analysis, about 80 million unique TCR beta chains were counted across the roughly 610 repertoires, and roughly 11 million of these chains were shared by at least two donors. Raw reads were error-corrected and collapsed into unique sequences with a nearest-neighbor algorithm that merged closely related sequences to remove PCR and sequencing errors. CDR3 sequences were aligned to IMGT reference sequences to assign V, D and J gene segments. For a sequence to be retained, at least a six-nucleotide match to both a V gene segment and a J gene segment was required. Rearrangements were classified as productive when the CDR3 lacked stop codons and remained in frame with V and J, and all other rearrangements were classified as non-productive. Following IMGT convention, CDR3 was defined as the stretch from the second conserved V-encoded cysteine up to the conserved J-encoded phenylalanine. Sequences without an unambiguous match to a single V gene segment were excluded from the earlier analysis of a few hundred of the donors. In an earlier analysis of some 590 of the donors, a V segment was called functional when productive rearrangements were above 56.7%, and segregating when the standard deviation between donors exceeded 5%. To diagnose cytomegalovirus status from the catalog of TCR beta chain sequences, a statistical classification framework was built. In a later analysis, TCR nucleotide sequences were compared against IMGT/GENE-DB human TR gene sequences so that V and J genes could be assigned. Using the TCRdist pipeline, a later analysis assigned CDR3 sequences along with most-parsimonious VDJ recombination scenarios. A later analysis defined each TCR beta chain by its CDR3 amino acid sequence plus V-gene family, and excluded reads lacking a unique V-gene family. A later analysis removed 500 to 600 highly shared, low-generation-probability nucleotide sequences to deal with suspected cross-contamination and a sequencing artifact. For each public chain, a later analysis derived a clonal expansion index from normalized ranks of inferred template counts within each repertoire. A later analysis computed generation probabilities with a VDJ recombination model fitted to out-of-frame rearrangements, and checked the results against IGoR. In a later analysis, hypergeometric tests were used to score TCR-TCR, TCR-HLA and TCR-CMV co-occurrence, with a repertoire-size bias correction applied to TCR pairs. To estimate false discovery rates, a later analysis permuted the HLA or CMV assignments 20 times. In a later analysis, co-occurring TCRs were grouped using DBSCAN, and TCRdist sequence similarity was added for clustering within HLA-allele-positive subsets. Repertoires with fewer than 30,000 or more than 120,000 public chains, plus five repertoires with anomalous nucleotide sharing, were excluded from co-occurrence clustering. What TCRdb holds here is the immuneACCESS table cut down to in-frame rearrangements. Part of the clones is not present; checked against another copy, under half of the missing clones reflect an unresolved V gene, and the others are unexplained. V and J calls and clone size are copied from that table; D and trimming were computed from the DNA. The sample table shows some 150,000 clones, and about four fifths are seen once. The ten largest clones take up over 8.5% of the sample.

In total, around 600 healthy bone marrow donors made up the cohort. Cohort members were all nominally healthy when sampled, although unrecorded immune exposures were likely present. The donor was CMV seropositive and belonged to the group of more than 250 seropositive cohort members. Every donor gave a peripheral blood sample, and the peripheral blood mononuclear cells from that sample were used for TCR beta sequencing. Genomic DNA extraction from the blood cell samples was performed with the Qiagen DNeasy Blood Extraction Kit. The full study reports these points: Because counts were too low, approximately 15 rarely observed V segments, including chromosome 9 orphons, were excluded from the earlier analysis of a few hundred of the donors. In a later analysis, HLA-associated TCR beta chains showed more clonal expansion and lower generation probabilities than non-associated chains that were equally common. Because HLA typing was missing for some donors at each locus, association tests included only the typed subset. While some public TCRs were present in many individuals, most TCR sequences turned up only very rarely across donors. A further reported finding was that TCR beta sequences accurately predicted the HLA-A and HLA-B alleles for most subjects in the first cohort. A later analysis associated 17,000 or so TCR beta sequences with specific HLA alleles at a false discovery rate of 0.05. In an earlier analysis of about 540 of the donors, most TCR beta V segments were observed in productive rearrangements about 87% or about 30% of the time, broadly matching IMGT annotations. Presence/absence analyses assumed roughly uniform sequencing depth across donors, an assumption that may not hold. A few of the identified cytomegalovirus-associated TCR beta chains were confirmed in vitro to be specific for cytomegalovirus antigens. In a later analysis, most CMV-associated TCR beta chains were found to appear HLA-restricted, with HLA associations seemingly driven largely by CMV exposure. CMV serostatus was the only immune exposure information available for the cohort. A total of about 150 TCR beta chains were listed by the study as associated with cytomegalovirus. A group of highly shared sequence variants was considered likely to be a technical artifact of the sequencing pipeline. When HLA alleles, especially DR and DQ, strongly co-occurred, attributing TCR associations to individual alleles was difficult. The authors suggested that the approach could potentially be generalized to other disease states and immunological phenotypes. Several of the top co-occurrence clusters appeared to be linked to parvovirus B19, influenza, CMV and Epstein-Barr virus, according to a later analysis. A later genetic analysis associated a missense DCLRE1C variant with V-gene and J-gene trimming of TCR beta chains, and an independent cohort replicated the association. Linkage disequilibrium might explain the correlated functional status among segregating V segments, but an unknown experimental factor could not be excluded. Only TCR beta chains were sequenced in this cohort, and the absence of alpha or paired-chain data limited detectable features. According to a later genetic analysis, donors in an Asian-associated ancestry cluster had fewer N-insertions in productive TCRs than the approximately 630-donor mean. The classifier was reported to diagnose cytomegalovirus status with high specificity and sensitivity in both the original and validation cohorts. According to a later analysis, TCR association rates differed among HLA loci, with DRB1 alleles showing the most associated TCRs and HLA-C alleles showing the fewest.

Comment on this clone: Its antigen is currently not known. The junction differs from germline at one of its ends, possibly a read error. Other DNA sequences in the same sample also yield this CDR3.

This clonotype was obtained from a man over 45 in good health and CMV-seropositive. Input material: PBMCs.

The CDR3 protein sequence reads: CASSSGTSGNEQFF. Read as DNA, the sequence is TGTGCCAGCAGCTCCGGGACTAGCGGGAATGAACAGTTCTTC. The V gene is TRBV13 and the J gene is TRBJ2-1, with 13 bases matching TRBD2. The CDR3 sequence holds 14 residues, the cysteine and phenylalanine included. The DNA shown is the 42-base CDR3, in frame from base 1. CDR1 is given as PRHDT and CDR2 as FYEKMQ, both from the germline V gene (reference sequence).